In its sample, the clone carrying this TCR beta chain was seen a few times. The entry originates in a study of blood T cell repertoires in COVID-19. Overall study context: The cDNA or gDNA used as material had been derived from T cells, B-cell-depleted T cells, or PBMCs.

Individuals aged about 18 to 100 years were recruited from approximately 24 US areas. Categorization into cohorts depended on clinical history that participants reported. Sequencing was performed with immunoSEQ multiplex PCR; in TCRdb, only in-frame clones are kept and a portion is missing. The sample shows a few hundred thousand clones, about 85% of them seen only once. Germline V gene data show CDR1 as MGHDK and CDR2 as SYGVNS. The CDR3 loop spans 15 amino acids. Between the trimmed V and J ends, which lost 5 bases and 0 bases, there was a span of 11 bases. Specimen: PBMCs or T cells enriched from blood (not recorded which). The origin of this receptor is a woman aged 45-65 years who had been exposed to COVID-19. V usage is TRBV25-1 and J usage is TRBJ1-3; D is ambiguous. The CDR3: CASSPGFPSGNTIYF. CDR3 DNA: TGTGCCAGCAGTCCCGGGTTCCCCTCTGGAAACACCATATATTTT.